These T cell receptor beta chains were read from a single sample in a study of blood T cell repertoires in COVID-19. Assay: immunoSEQ multiplex PCR; the TCRdb copy retains only in-frame clones and omits some. The sample shows 150,000 to 200,000 clones, less than 85% of them seen only once. Specimen: PBMCs or T cells enriched from blood (not recorded which). The receptors were sampled from a woman in her fifties or sixties who had recovered from COVID-19. The CDR3 runs from the conserved cysteine through the conserved F or W. A D gene is named only where the DNA matches it firmly. Clone size is not always given. Where it is, it says once, few, many or a class for expanded clones.

V: TRBV12-5; D: NA; size: NA; J: TRBJ1-4; CDR3: CASGLLRQPNEKLFF; DNA: TGTGCTAGTGGTTTGCTCCGACAGCCGAATGAAAAACTGTTTTTT
V: TRBV2; D: NA; size: NA; J: TRBJ2-3; CDR3: CASRAYGQSDTQYF; DNA: TGTGCCAGCAGAGCATACGGACAGTCAGATACGCAGTATTTT
V: TRBV4-1; D: NA; size: NA; J: TRBJ1-4; CDR3: CASRSPPTVARLNEKLFF; DNA: TGCGCCAGCAGATCACCTCCCACTGTTGCCCGACTTAATGAAAAACTGTTTTTT
V: TRBV5-4; D: NA; size: NA; J: TRBJ1-3; CDR3: CASSLARGSPGNTIYF; DNA: TGTGCCAGCAGCTTGGCGAGGGGGTCGCCTGGAAACACCATATATTTT
V: TRBV2; D: TRBD1; size: once; J: TRBJ2-2; CDR3: CASSATGGLNTGELFF; DNA: TGTGCCAGCAGTGCAACAGGGGGCTTGAACACCGGGGAGCTGTTTTTT
V: TRBV18; D: NA; size: NA; J: TRBJ1-5; CDR3: CASSPQGGGNQPQHF; DNA: TGTGCCAGCTCACCCCAGGGTGGAGGCAATCAGCCCCAGCATTTT
V: TRBV28; D: NA; size: NA; J: TRBJ1-5; CDR3: CASSLPLYRGRNQPQHF; DNA: TGTGCCAGCAGTCTCCCCTTGTATCGGGGAAGGAATCAGCCCCAGCATTTT
V: TRBV20-1; D: TRBD2; size: NA; J: TRBJ2-3; CDR3: CSASSGGTDTQYF; DNA: TGCAGTGCCAGTAGCGGGGGCACAGATACGCAGTATTTT
V: TRBV11-2; D: NA; size: NA; J: TRBJ1-3; CDR3: CASSLGDRRRVSGNTIYF; DNA: TGTGCCAGCAGCTTAGGAGACCGCCGGAGGGTTTCTGGAAACACCATATATTTT
V: TRBV2; D: NA; size: NA; J: TRBJ1-6; CDR3: CASSRGDNSPLHF; DNA: TGTGCCAGCAGCCGAGGAGATAATTCACCCCTCCACTTT
V: TRBV6-4; D: NA; size: NA; J: TRBJ2-2; CDR3: CASSEGAGGATGELFF; DNA: TGTGCCAGCAGTGAGGGGGCAGGAGGAGCCACCGGGGAGCTGTTTTTT